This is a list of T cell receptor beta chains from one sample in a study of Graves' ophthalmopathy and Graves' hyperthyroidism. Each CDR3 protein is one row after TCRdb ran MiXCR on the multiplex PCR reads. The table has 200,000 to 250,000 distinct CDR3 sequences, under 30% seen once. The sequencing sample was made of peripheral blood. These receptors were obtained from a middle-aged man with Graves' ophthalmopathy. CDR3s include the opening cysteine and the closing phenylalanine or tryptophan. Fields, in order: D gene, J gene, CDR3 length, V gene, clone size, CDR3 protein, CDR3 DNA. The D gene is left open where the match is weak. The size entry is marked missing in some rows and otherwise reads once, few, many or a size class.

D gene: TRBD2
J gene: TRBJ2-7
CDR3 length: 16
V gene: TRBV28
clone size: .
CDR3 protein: CASIGSWVGRAYEQYF
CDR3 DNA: TGTGCCAGCATCGGATCCTGGGTCGGGAGGGCCTACGAGCAGTACTTC

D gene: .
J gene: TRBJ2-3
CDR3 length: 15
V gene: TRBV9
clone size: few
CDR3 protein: CASSAGPTTRDTQYF
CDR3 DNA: TGTGCCAGCAGCGCAGGTCCAACCACGAGGGATACGCAGTATTTT

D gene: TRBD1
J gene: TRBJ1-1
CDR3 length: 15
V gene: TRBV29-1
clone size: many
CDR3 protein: CSVEGQRALGTEASF
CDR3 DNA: TGCAGCGTAGAGGGACAGCGGGCTTTGGGCACTGAAGCTTCCTTT

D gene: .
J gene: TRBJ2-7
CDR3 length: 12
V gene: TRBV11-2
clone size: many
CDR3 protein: CASRQGGDEQYF
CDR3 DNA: TGTGCCAGTAGACAGGGAGGCGACGAGCAGTACTTC

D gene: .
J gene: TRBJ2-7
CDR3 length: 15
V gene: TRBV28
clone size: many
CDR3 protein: CASSLGEGVGYEQYF
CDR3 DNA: TGTGCCAGCAGTTTGGGAGAGGGGGTCGGCTACGAGCAGTACTTC

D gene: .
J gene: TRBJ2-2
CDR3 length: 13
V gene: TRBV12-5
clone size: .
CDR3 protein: CASGLSHTGELFF
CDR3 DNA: TGTGCTAGTGGTTTGAGTCACACCGGGGAGCTGTTTTTT

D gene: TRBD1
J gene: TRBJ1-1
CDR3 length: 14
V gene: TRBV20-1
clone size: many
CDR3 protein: CSAREEGAGTEAFF
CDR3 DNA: TGCAGTGCTAGAGAGGAGGGGGCGGGCACTGAAGCTTTCTTT

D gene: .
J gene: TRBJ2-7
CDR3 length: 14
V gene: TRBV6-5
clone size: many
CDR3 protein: CASSYVQLSYEQYF
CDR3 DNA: TGTGCCAGCAGTTACGTCCAGCTCTCCTACGAGCAGTACTTC

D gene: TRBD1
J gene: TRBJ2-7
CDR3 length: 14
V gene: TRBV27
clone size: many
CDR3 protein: CASRPQGARYEQYF
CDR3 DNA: TGTGCCAGCAGGCCACAGGGGGCGCGCTACGAGCAGTACTTC

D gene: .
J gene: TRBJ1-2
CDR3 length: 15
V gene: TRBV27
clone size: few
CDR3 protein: CASSSLGDGNYGYTF
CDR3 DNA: TGTGCCAGCAGTTCACTTGGGGACGGAAACTATGGCTACACCTTC

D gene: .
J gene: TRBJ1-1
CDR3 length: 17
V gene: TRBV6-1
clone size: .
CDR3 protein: CASQRGPGLGENTEAFF
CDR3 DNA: TGTGCCAGCCAGAGGGGCCCAGGACTAGGCGAGAACACTGAAGCTTTCTTT

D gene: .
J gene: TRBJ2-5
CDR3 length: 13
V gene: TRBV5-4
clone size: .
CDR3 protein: CASSFRGEQTQYF
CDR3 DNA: TGTGCCAGCAGCTTCAGAGGGGAGCAGACCCAGTACTTC

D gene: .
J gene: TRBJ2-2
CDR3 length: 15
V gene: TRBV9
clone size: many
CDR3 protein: CASSALGGWTGELFF
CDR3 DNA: TGTGCCAGCAGCGCTCTCGGCGGATGGACCGGGGAGCTGTTTTTT

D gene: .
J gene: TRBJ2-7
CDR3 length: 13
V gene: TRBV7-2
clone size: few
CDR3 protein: CASSRTWDDEQYF
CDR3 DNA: TGTGCCAGCAGCCGGACGTGGGACGACGAGCAGTACTTC

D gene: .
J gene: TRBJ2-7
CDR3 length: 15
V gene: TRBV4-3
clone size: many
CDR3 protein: CASSQASTGSYEQYF
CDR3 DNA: TGCGCCAGCAGCCAAGCCTCGACAGGCTCCTACGAGCAGTACTTC

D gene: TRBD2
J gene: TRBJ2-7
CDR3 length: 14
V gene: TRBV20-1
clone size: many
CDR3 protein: CSAVISGRLYEQYF
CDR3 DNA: TGCAGTGCTGTAATTAGCGGGAGGTTGTACGAGCAGTACTTC

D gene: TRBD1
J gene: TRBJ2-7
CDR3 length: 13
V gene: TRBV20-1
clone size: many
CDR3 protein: CSARGQIGYEQYF
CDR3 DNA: TGCAGTGCCCGGGGACAGATCGGTTACGAGCAGTACTTC

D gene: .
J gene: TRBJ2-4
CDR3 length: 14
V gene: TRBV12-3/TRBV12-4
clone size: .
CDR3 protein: CASSPHVAKNIQYF
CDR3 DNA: TGTGCCAGCAGCCCCCATGTAGCCAAAAACATTCAGTACTTC

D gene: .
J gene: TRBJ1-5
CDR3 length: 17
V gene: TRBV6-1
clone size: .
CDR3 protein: CASSESVADQWHQPQHF
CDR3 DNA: TGTGCCAGCAGTGAATCTGTGGCAGATCAATGGCATCAGCCCCAGCATTTT

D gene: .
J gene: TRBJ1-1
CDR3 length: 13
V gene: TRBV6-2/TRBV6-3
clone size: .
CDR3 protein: CASSLNDKTEAFF
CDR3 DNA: TGTGCCAGCAGCCTGAACGACAAAACTGAAGCTTTCTTT

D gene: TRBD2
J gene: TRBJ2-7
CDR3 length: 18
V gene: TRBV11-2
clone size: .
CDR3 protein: CASRPDSRTSGGTYEQYF
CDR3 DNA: TGTGCCAGCAGACCCGACTCACGGACTAGCGGGGGAACCTACGAGCAGTACTTC

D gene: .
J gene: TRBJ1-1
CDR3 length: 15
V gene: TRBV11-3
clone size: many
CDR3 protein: CASSLDAELNTEAFF
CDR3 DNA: TGTGCCAGCAGCTTAGATGCAGAGTTGAACACTGAAGCTTTCTTT

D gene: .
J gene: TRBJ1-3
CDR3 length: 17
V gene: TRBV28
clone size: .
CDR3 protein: CASSLWGTGNSGNTIYF
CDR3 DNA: TGTGCCAGCAGTTTATGGGGGACGGGGAACTCTGGAAACACCATATATTTT

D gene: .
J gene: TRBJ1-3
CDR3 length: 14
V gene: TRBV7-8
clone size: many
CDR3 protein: CASSLTNSGNTIYF
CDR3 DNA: TGTGCCAGCAGCTTAACCAACTCTGGAAACACCATATATTTT

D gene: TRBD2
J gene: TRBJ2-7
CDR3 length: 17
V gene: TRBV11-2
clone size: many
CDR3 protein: CASSPRSRTSGRNEQYF
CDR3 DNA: TGTGCCAGCAGCCCCAGGAGTAGGACTAGCGGGAGGAACGAGCAGTACTTC